This TCR beta chain was found in a study of human T cells and chemical hapten exposure (dated by TCRdb to about 2021). With regard to the full study: For sensitization, 2% DPC in acetone was applied to an approximately 2 cm by approximately 2 cm area of upper inner arm skin. Weekly therapeutic DPC doses were additionally applied to the scalp of patients throughout the roughly 23-week study period. Patch tests used Finn chambers with 0.01% DPC on the upper back, scored after 6 days by International Contact Dermatitis Research Group standards. The patient cohort, mostly female, included alopecia areata with under or over 50% scalp involvement, alopecia totalis and alopecia universalis. Libraries were pooled for sequencing, and per-sample TCR yields varied mainly because of small differences in library volumes within the pool. The study tracked peripheral blood TCR repertoire changes in vivo during primary and secondary sensitization to the hapten diphenylcyclopropenone (DPC) in alopecia patients. Blood was sampled from patients pre-sensitization (week 0) and at 2, 6 and about 24 weeks after DPC sensitization. For TCR sequencing, blood came from 25 to 35 alopecia patients at anywhere from one to four time points (pre-sensitization, 2, 6 and 24 weeks).

This clonotype was detected many times. The antigen this receptor binds is unknown. Per-base qualities were not stored, and no clone one base away is much larger. The library relied on RACE. The sequencer was a NextSeq 500. During library preparation, unique molecular identifiers were attached to individual cDNA molecules so that TCRs could be counted in a quantitative, reproducible way. Both TCR alpha and TCR beta chains were sequenced from each blood RNA sample. The authors' pipeline ran thus. A median of approximately 96,000 TCRs per sample was observed, with a range of roughly 20,000 to 750,000. V, J and CDR3 annotation of the TCR reads was performed with the Decombinator software suite. For PS versus PT1 abundance plots, all samples were subsampled to the same number of TCRs (28,000). Expanded TCRs were defined as absent before sensitization and observed at least eight times at the 2-week time point. TCRdb applied fastp at Q25 and MiXCR to the public reads, then kept only in-frame beta chains. Rows matching on CDR3 protein sequence are summarized as one entry with the most common DNA and genes. These V and J calls are TCRdb output, not the study's own analysis. This sample comprises around 330,000 distinct CDR3 sequences, 5% to 6.5% of them detected only once. 7% to 10% of the sample is in the top ten clones.

The time point label here, explained by the study, means: pre-sensitization, week 0. The treatment or condition label of this sample denotes: therapeutic diphenylcyclopropenone sensitization with weekly scalp DPC. At each patch-test visit, blood was drawn before the patch test was applied. Patients were eligible if aged 18 to 70, diagnosed with alopecia and judged suitable for DPC therapy, and pregnant patients were excluded. Unfractionated whole blood was collected in Tempus Blood RNA tubes, and total RNA was extracted from that blood. Study-wide findings and limitations: Repeated subsampling changed both the strength of the expansion versus patch-test correlation and the threshold at which the correlation became significant. Because all patients had alopecia, a presumed autoimmune disease, the immune response of the patients might differ from that of healthy individuals. DPC sensitization did not change how many TCRs were above 1 in 1000 frequency, and no evidence was found of alterations in global repertoire structure. Compared with pre-sensitization or healthy control sets, expanded TCRs formed significantly more large CDR3 similarity clusters, which is consistent with antigen-driven responses. Patch test score was positively correlated with the number of PT1 expanded TCRs, with significance at thresholds 8, 16 and 32 but not at 4.

Trimming at the junction amounts to 7 bases on V and 6 bases on J, and the germline ends lie 9 bases apart. There are 12 amino acids in the CDR3, from cysteine to phenylalanine inclusive. Only the CDR3 portion is preserved as DNA: 36 bases, with reading frame beginning at the first base. Based on the germline V gene (reference sequence), the CDR1 and CDR2 sequences are LNHDA and SQIVND. The chain links TRBV19 with TRBJ2-2, with no D gene named confidently. The sequencing used whole blood, collected in connection with sensitization to the hapten diphenylcyclopropenone (DPC). The receptor comes from a woman in her late teens or twenties with alopecia areata. Some clones in this sample may be carry-over from other donors' samples. The CDR3 region has the sequence CASTVGSGELFF. The bases are TGTGCCAGTACTGTAGGGTCCGGGGAGCTGTTTTTT.